This T cell receptor beta chain was identified during a study of shared clonotypes between healthy human individuals. Study in general: Three CD4 naive, three CD4 memory, two CD8 naive and one CD8 memory plate were used per donor. Findings of the study overall: Sampling used blood alone; tissue repertoires probably differ.

Each subset's genomic DNA was shared equally among a number of immunoSEQ plates. TCRdb's copy holds only in-frame clones and misses some; the assay was immunoSEQ multiplex PCR. The sample holds almost 700,000 clones, 92% seen once. In regard to this clone: Its target is unknown.

The naive CD8 fraction comprised CD45RO-negative cells positively selected for CCR7 and excluded terminally differentiated effector memory CD45RA+ cells. After removal of 4 bases from V and 7 bases from J, the junction contained 9 bases not matched to a gene. The CDR3 is 17 amino acids. The receptor was derived from a man aged 30 to 45 in good health. Sequenced sample: naive CD8+ T cells sorted from blood. V and J are TRBV23-1 and TRBJ2-1; 14 bases are shared with TRBD2. TRBV23-1 is filed as an ORF, its function uncertain. CDR3 coding DNA: TGCGCCAGCAGTCTCCAAGGGACTAGCGGGAGTGTAAATGAGCAGTTCTTC. This translates into CASSLQGTSGSVNEQFF.